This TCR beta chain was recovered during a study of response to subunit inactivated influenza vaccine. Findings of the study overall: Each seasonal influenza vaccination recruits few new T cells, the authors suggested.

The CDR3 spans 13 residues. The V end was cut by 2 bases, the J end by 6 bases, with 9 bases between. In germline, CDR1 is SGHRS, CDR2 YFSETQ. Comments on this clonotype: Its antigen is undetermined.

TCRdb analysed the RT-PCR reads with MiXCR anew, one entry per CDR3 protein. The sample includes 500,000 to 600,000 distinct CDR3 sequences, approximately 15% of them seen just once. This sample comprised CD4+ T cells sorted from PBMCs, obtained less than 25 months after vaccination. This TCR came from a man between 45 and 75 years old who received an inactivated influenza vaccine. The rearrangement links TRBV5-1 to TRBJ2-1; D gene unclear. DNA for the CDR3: TGCGCCAGCAGCTTTACACAGCTCAATGAGCAGTTCTTC. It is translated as CASSFTQLNEQFF. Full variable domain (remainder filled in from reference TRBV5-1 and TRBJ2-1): KAGVTQTPRYLIKTRGQQVTLSCSPISGHRSVSWYQQTPGQGLQFLFEYFSETQRNKGNFPGRFSGRQFSNSRSEMNVSTLELGDSALYLCASSFTQLNEQFFGPGTRLTVL.